The rows below give T cell receptor beta chains drawn from one sample of a study of T cell clones after liver transplantation. Measured with immunoSEQ multiplex PCR; TCRdb has only the in-frame clones, and not every one. Among tens of thousands of clones listed, 60% to 80% were seen once. The sequencing used CD4+ T cells from blood, collected at the 22-month timepoint. These receptors all stem from a human patient who received a liver transplant. The T cells may partly be graft donor cells. CDR3s include the opening cysteine and the closing phenylalanine or tryptophan. D genes are given only for firm matches. Some rows have no size entry. The others give once, few or many, or a class for an expanded clone.

CASSLQGTSTDTQYF TGTGCCAGCAGTCTTCAGGGAACTAGCACAGATACGCAGTATTTT - TRBJ2-3 TRBV2 -
CASSLGKSTDTQYF TGCGCCAGCAGCTTGGGAAAAAGCACAGATACGCAGTATTTT - TRBJ2-3 TRBV5-1 -
CAWDPGLAGSGELFF TGTGCCTGGGATCCGGGACTAGCGGGGTCCGGGGAGCTGTTTTTT - TRBJ2-2 TRBV30 TRBD2
CASSTGTGYNQPQHF TGTGCCAGCAGTACGGGGACAGGTTACAATCAGCCCCAGCATTTT - TRBJ1-5 TRBV27 TRBD1
CASSPTDRDYGELFF TGTGCCAGTAGTCCGACGGACAGGGATTACGGGGAGCTGTTTTTT - TRBJ2-2 TRBV19 TRBD1
CASSLTQGGGYTF TGTGCCAGCAGCTTGACACAGGGGGGTGGCTACACCTTC - TRBJ1-2 TRBV27 TRBD1
CASSLHSGANVLTF TGTGCCAGCAGTTTACACTCTGGGGCCAACGTCCTGACTTTC - TRBJ2-6 TRBV28 -
CASSLDSNYGYTF TGTGCCAGCAGCTTAGATTCTAACTATGGCTACACCTTC - TRBJ1-2 TRBV5-4 -
CASQKPQGHEQYF TGTGCCAGCCAAAAGCCGCAGGGCCACGAGCAGTACTTC few TRBJ2-7 TRBV6-6 -
CASSLRAGGNEQFF TGTGCCAGCAGCTTGCGAGCGGGGGGGAATGAGCAGTTCTTC - TRBJ2-1 TRBV7-8 TRBD2
CASSFRENYGYTF TGTGCCAGCAGCTTCCGGGAAAACTATGGCTACACCTTC - TRBJ1-2 TRBV7-2 -
CSVGGLSSGNTIYF TGCAGCGTTGGTGGGCTGTCCTCTGGAAACACCATATATTTT - TRBJ1-3 TRBV29-1 -
CASSSGTGAVNQPQHF TGTGCCAGCAGCTCGGGGACAGGGGCGGTCAATCAGCCCCAGCATTTT - TRBJ1-5 TRBV5-6 TRBD1
CASRAGTSNNEQFF TGTGCCAGCAGGGCCGGGACTAGTAACAATGAGCAGTTCTTC - TRBJ2-1 TRBV6-1 TRBD2
CASSWDRSYGYTF TGCGCCAGCAGTTGGGACAGGAGCTATGGCTACACCTTC - TRBJ1-2 TRBV5-1 TRBD1
CASSLTSGGQETQYF TGTGCCAGCAGCTTGACTAGCGGGGGGCAGGAGACCCAGTACTTC few TRBJ2-5 TRBV7-3 TRBD2
CASSPRSGGGQYF TGTGCCAGCAGCCCTCGGTCTGGCGGAGGGCAGTACTTC - TRBJ2-7 TRBV7-9 -
CASSIRGGMGANEKLFF TGTGCCAGTAGTATTCGGGGCGGAATGGGAGCTAATGAAAAACTGTTTTTT few TRBJ1-4 TRBV19 -
CASSLDPANSPLHF TGCGCCAGCAGCTTGGATCCTGCTAATTCACCCCTCCACTTT - TRBJ1-6 TRBV5-1 -
CASSPPKGGGGYTF TGTGCCAGCTCACCACCGAAGGGAGGTGGAGGCTACACCTTC - TRBJ1-2 TRBV18 -
CASSDGGSYNEQFF TGTGCCAGCAGTGACGGGGGCTCCTACAATGAGCAGTTCTTC - TRBJ2-1 TRBV6-4 -
CATEDFSNQPQHF TGTGCCACCGAGGATTTTAGCAATCAGCCCCAGCATTTT - TRBJ1-5 TRBV28 -
CASSEGSGREQYF TGTGCCAGCAGCGAAGGCTCGGGCCGCGAGCAGTACTTC many TRBJ2-7 TRBV7-9 -
CASSLLSTVGSYEQYF TGTGCCAGCAGCCTTCTTTCGACAGTAGGCTCCTACGAGCAGTACTTC - TRBJ2-7 TRBV5-6 -
CASSSTSGGAWYTQYF TGTGCCAGCAGCTCGACTAGCGGGGGGGCCTGGTATACGCAGTATTTT once TRBJ2-3 TRBV5-6 TRBD2
CASSPVTGHNTEAFF TGTGCCAGCAGCCCAGTGACGGGACATAACACTGAAGCTTTCTTT - TRBJ1-1 TRBV7-9 -
CAIRGTAGDTEAFF TGTGCCATCAGAGGGACTGCGGGGGACACTGAAGCTTTCTTT - TRBJ1-1 TRBV10-3 -
CASSLDPGLNTIYF TGTGCCAGCAGCTTAGATCCTGGACTAAACACCATATATTTT - TRBJ1-3 TRBV7-8 -
CASSYGGYGYTF TGTGCCAGCAGCTACGGCGGGTATGGCTACACCTTC - TRBJ1-2 TRBV5-6 -
CASSIEDRVFYEQYF TGTGCCAGTAGTATAGAAGACAGGGTGTTCTACGAGCAGTACTTC - TRBJ2-7 TRBV19 TRBD1
CAWRSQSTSYEQYF TGTGCCTGGAGAAGTCAGAGTACGTCCTACGAGCAGTACTTC - TRBJ2-7 TRBV30 -
CASSLELPPNEQFF TGTGCCAGCAGCTTAGAACTCCCCCCCAATGAGCAGTTCTTC - TRBJ2-1 TRBV11-2 -
CASSQEDGQGGANEQFF TGTGCCAGCAGCCAAGAAGATGGTCAAGGGGGGGCCAATGAGCAGTTCTTC few TRBJ2-1 TRBV4-2 -
CASSQGNYGYTF TGTGCCAGCAGCCAAGGGAACTATGGCTACACCTTC few TRBJ1-2 TRBV4-2 -
CASSEALAGLNEQFF TGCGCCAGCAGTGAGGCCCTAGCGGGGCTCAATGAGCAGTTCTTC - TRBJ2-1 TRBV10-1 TRBD2
CASTFARGSYNSPLHF TGTGCCAGCACCTTTGCGAGGGGTTCCTATAATTCACCCCTCCACTTT - TRBJ1-6 TRBV5-4 -
CASSPGQMLHEKLFF TGTGCCAGCAGCCCGGGACAGATGCTTCATGAAAAACTGTTTTTT - TRBJ1-4 TRBV7-9 TRBD1
CASSLLALWASQSNEQYF TGTGCCAGCAGCTTACTAGCCCTTTGGGCTTCACAAAGCAACGAGCAGTACTTC - TRBJ2-7 TRBV11-2 -
CASSEGSGGRSYNEQFF TGTGCCAGCAGTGAAGGTTCGGGGGGGCGGTCCTACAATGAGCAGTTCTTC - TRBJ2-1 TRBV6-1 TRBD2
CASSQEQGQRDTEAFF TGTGCCAGCAGCCAAGAACAGGGGCAGCGGGACACTGAAGCTTTCTTT - TRBJ1-1 TRBV4-2 TRBD1
CASSKFNPGTGELFF TGTGCCAGCAGCAAATTCAACCCAGGGACCGGGGAGCTGTTTTTT - TRBJ2-2 TRBV21-1 -
CASSKDILPYEQYF TGTGCCAGCAGTAAGGACATCCTTCCCTACGAGCAGTACTTC - TRBJ2-7 TRBV7-9 -
CASSTTGANTEAFF TGCGCCAGCAGCACTACAGGGGCCAACACTGAAGCTTTCTTT - TRBJ1-1 TRBV5-1 TRBD1